This is a list of T cell receptor beta chains from one sample in a study of identical twins. TCRdb reprocessed the 5' RACE reads via MiXCR and lists one record per CDR3 protein. The sample holds roughly 690,000 distinct CDR3 sequences, 5.5% to 6.5% seen once. The source material was naive T cells sorted from blood. The receptors shown here come from a man aged 18 to 30 in good health. Each CDR3 is given with its conserved first and last residue. D genes are given only for firm matches. Expanded clones are given a class, and other clones once, few, many or no size at all.

>-|TRBJ2-7|TRBV2|many
TGTGCCAGCAGTGATCTGGACGAGCAGTACTTC
CASSDLDEQYF
>TRBD1|TRBJ2-1|TRBV11-2|-
TGTGCCAGCAGCTCATGGGGGACAGGGAACAATGAGCAGTTCTTC
CASSSWGTGNNEQFF
>-|TRBJ2-5|TRBV21-1|-
TGTGCCAGAGGAGGACCCGACCCGCAAGAGACCCAGTACTTC
CARGGPDPQETQYF
>-|TRBJ2-4|TRBV6-5|many
TGTGCCAGCAGTTCCCATCCGGGAAGGGAGGCCAAAAACATTCAGTACTTC
CASSSHPGREAKNIQYF
>-|TRBJ2-5|TRBV7-2|many
TGTGCCAGCTCTCGGGGGATCCAAGAGACCCAGTACTTC
CASSRGIQETQYF
>TRBD1|TRBJ1-5|TRBV7-9|-
TGTGCCAGCAGCAACGCCCAGGGGGCCGGTCAGCCCCAGCATTTT
CASSNAQGAGQPQHF
>TRBD1|TRBJ2-7|TRBV18|-
TGTGCCAGCTCAACGACAGGGGGCCGGAGGGAGCAGTACTTC
CASSTTGGRREQYF
>-|TRBJ2-3|TRBV29-1|many
TGCAGCGTTGATTGGCGGGGACGTGGCACAGATACGCAGTATTTT
CSVDWRGRGTDTQYF
>-|TRBJ2-6|TRBV5-1|-
TGCGCCAGCAGCCTCCGGACCACCCCTGGGGGCGTCCTGACTTTC
CASSLRTTPGGVLTF
>TRBD2|TRBJ2-2|TRBV12-3/TRBV12-4|few
TGTGCCAGCAGACCCGGACTAGCGGGAGTACTTACCGGGGAGCTGTTTTTT
CASRPGLAGVLTGELFF
>-|TRBJ2-1|TRBV20-1|many
TGCAGTGTTGGACTACGACGAATATACAATGAGCAGTTCTTC
CSVGLRRIYNEQFF
>-|TRBJ2-7|TRBV12-3/TRBV12-4|many
TGTGCCAGCAGTTTAGCGGATGGGAACGAGCAGTACTTC
CASSLADGNEQYF
>TRBD2|TRBJ2-7|TRBV24-1|-
TGTGCCACCAGTGAGTTTACCGGGACTAGAAGGCAGTACTTC
CATSEFTGTRRQYF
>-|TRBJ1-1|TRBV27|many
TGTGCCAGCAGTCACGGGACTTCGGGGAACACTGAAGCTTTCTTT
CASSHGTSGNTEAFF
>-|TRBJ2-1|TRBV19|-
TGTGCCAGTAGTCCCGGCGGAGAGGGATCCTACAATGAGCAGTTCTTC
CASSPGGEGSYNEQFF
>TRBD2|TRBJ2-1|TRBV14|-
TGTGCCAGCAGCCCCTGGACTAGCGGGGGCGCGGGGAATGAGCAGTTCTTC
CASSPWTSGGAGNEQFF
>TRBD1|TRBJ1-2|TRBV27|many
TGTGCCAGCAGTTTAGGAGGGGGCCCCTGGAGCTATGGCTACACCTTC
CASSLGGGPWSYGYTF
>-|TRBJ1-5|TRBV10-3|many
TGTGCCATCAGTGGAGTCAACAATCAGCCCCAGCATTTT
CAISGVNNQPQHF
>TRBD1|TRBJ1-4|TRBV10-2|-
TGCGCCAGCAGTGAATCATCTCGCAGGGGGCGGGGAACTAATGAAAAACTGTTTTTT
CASSESSRRGRGTNEKLFF
>-|TRBJ2-6|TRBV27|-
TGTGCCAGCAGTTTATTAGCAGGGATGTCTGGGGCCAACGTCCTGACTTTC
CASSLLAGMSGANVLTF
>TRBD2|TRBJ2-1|TRBV15|many
TGTGCCACCCTTACCCCTAGCGGGAGTCTCAATGAGCAGTTCTTC
CATLTPSGSLNEQFF
>-|TRBJ2-1|TRBV7-6|many
TGTGCCAGCAGCTTAACGGGGGATAACTACAATGAGCAGTTCTTC
CASSLTGDNYNEQFF
>TRBD1|TRBJ1-5|TRBV7-2|-
TGTGCCAGCAGCTTCTGGGGAGGGGGCCAGCCCCAGCATTTT
CASSFWGGGQPQHF
>-|TRBJ1-1|TRBV9|-
TGTGCCAGCAGCGCCTCTCTCGGGACGGTGAACACTGAAGCTTTCTTT
CASSASLGTVNTEAFF
>TRBD2|TRBJ2-1|TRBV7-2|-
TGTGCCAGCAGCCCGCTGGGCGGGAGGGGGGTTGAGCAGTTCTTC
CASSPLGGRGVEQFF
>-|TRBJ1-1|TRBV12-3/TRBV12-4|many
TGTGCCAGCAGTTTTGGGCAGGGGAGCACTGAAGCTTTCTTT
CASSFGQGSTEAFF
>-|TRBJ2-3|TRBV6-2/TRBV6-3|-
TGTGCCAGCAGTTACCCCCCGGGCACAGATACGCAGTATTTT
CASSYPPGTDTQYF
>-|TRBJ2-1|TRBV29-1|-
TGCAGCGTTAGTGCCTCTAATTACAATGAGCAGTTCTTC
CSVSASNYNEQFF
>TRBD1|TRBJ2-7|TRBV28|many
TGTGCCAGCAGGAGACCCGACAGGGGCGACGAGCAGTACTTC
CASRRPDRGDEQYF
>-|TRBJ2-3|TRBV5-1|-
TGCGCCAGCAGCTTGAAGTGGGCTAGCACAGATACGCAGTATTTT
CASSLKWASTDTQYF
>TRBD2|TRBJ2-3|TRBV5-1|many
TGCGCCAGCAGCTCTACTGGGGGGGTCTACAACCCCTCGGGAGATACGCAGTATTTT
CASSSTGGVYNPSGDTQYF
>TRBD2|TRBJ2-5|TRBV27|many
TGTGCCAGCAGTTTATCGGTGGCGGGAGTGGGGACCCAGTACTTC
CASSLSVAGVGTQYF
>-|TRBJ2-6|TRBV29-1|many
TGCAGCGTTGAAGACGGCCCAGCGATCGCTCCTGGGGCCAACGTCCTGACTTTC
CSVEDGPAIAPGANVLTF
>TRBD2|TRBJ2-3|TRBV7-8|many
TGTGCCAGCAGCTCCAAACTAGCGGGGTACACAGATACGCAGTATTTT
CASSSKLAGYTDTQYF
>-|TRBJ1-1|TRBV24-1|-
TGTGCCACCAGTGAGGGGGGTCCGGGCACTGAAGCTTTCTTT
CATSEGGPGTEAFF
>-|TRBJ2-1|TRBV20-1|few
TGCAGTGCCTCGGTTGGTATCCACAATGAGCAGTTCTTC
CSASVGIHNEQFF
>TRBD2|TRBJ2-1|TRBV12-5|many
TGTGCTAGTGGTTTGGCCGGACTAGCGGGAATCAAGGATGAGCAGTTCTTC
CASGLAGLAGIKDEQFF
>-|TRBJ2-2|TRBV24-1|many
TGTGCCACCAGTGATGATAGCGGCAGCAGTTTGAAGACCGGGGAGCTGTTTTTT
CATSDDSGSSLKTGELFF
>-|TRBJ2-3|TRBV12-3/TRBV12-4|few
TGTGCCAGCAGTTCGATCGGAGGGCAGTATTTT
CASSSIGGQYF
>-|TRBJ1-5|TRBV28|-
TGTGCCAGCAGTTTATTATACAGTAGCAATCAGCCCCAGCATTTT
CASSLLYSSNQPQHF
>-|TRBJ2-1|TRBV7-6|few
TGTGCCAGCAGCCAAGGAATTAGCGCAAGCTCCTACAATGAGCAGTTCTTC
CASSQGISASSYNEQFF
>TRBD2|TRBJ2-3|TRBV6-2/TRBV6-3|-
TGTGCCAGCAGACGACTAGCGCGGGACCGCACGCAGTATTTT
CASRRLARDRTQYF